This entry features one T cell receptor (beta chain) sequence. The data stem from a study of control samples from healthy donors and cancer patients. There are 14 residues in the CDR3. Germline CDR1 and CDR2: MDHEN and SYDVKM. With 5 bases removed from V and 6 bases from J, the gap between germline ends came to 16 bases. The data were produced by immunoSEQ multiplex PCR, yet TCRdb's version contains in-frame clones alone and is incomplete. The sample holds 400,000 to 450,000 clones, 80% to 95% seen once. V and J are TRBV28 and TRBJ1-1; maybe TRBD1 (6 bases). This TCR was sampled from a middle-aged man with head and neck cancer. The sample comprised PBMCs. The CDR3 region is CASSRTLGGAEAFF. In DNA, the CDR3 is TGTGCCAGCAGTCGTACTTTAGGGGGGGCTGAAGCTTTCTTT.